This T cell receptor beta chain is from a study of human T cells and chemical hapten exposure. Study-wide findings and caveats: With alopecia, donors may have immune responses unlike healthy people's. Expanded TCRs produced significantly more large CDR3 similarity clusters than controls did.

This clonotype was recorded many times. Its antigen remains unknown. Attachment of unique molecular identifiers to individual cDNA molecules was performed in the library. In the authors' workflow: A per-sample median of around 91,000 TCRs was observed, with counts ranging from 23,224 to 690,600. From the RACE reads, TCRdb called clonotypes with MiXCR, one entry per CDR3 protein. None of the V and J calls come from the authors' own analysis; TCRdb made them. In the table there are around 380,000 distinct CDR3 sequences, 5.5% of which are singletons. Time point of the sample: pre-sensitization, week 0. Treatment indicated: therapeutic diphenylcyclopropenone sensitization with weekly scalp DPC. Source: whole blood, taken in connection with sensitization to the hapten diphenylcyclopropenone (DPC). The TCR originated in a woman younger than 30 with alopecia areata. Some clones in this sample may be carry-over from other donors' samples.

CDR3 region: CASNLDSNQPQHF. The CDR3 region has the DNA TGTGCCAGCAACCTCGACAGCAATCAGCCCCAGCATTTT. The chain recombines TRBV12-3 or TRBV12-4 with TRBJ1-5, with D hard to call. The CDR3 length is 13 residues. V lost 7 bases, J lost 1 base, and 8 bases lay in between.